Detailed here is one TCR beta chain. What it binds is not known. Germline V lookup: CDR1 SGHTA, CDR2 FQGNSA. V was trimmed by 5 bases and J by 0 bases, leaving 16 bases between them. The length of the CDR3 is 17 residues. These data originate in a study of type 1 and type 2 diabetes patients. As for the study in general: The whole study generated about 19 million paired-end reads. General study points: Some expanded clones seen only in T1D might occur in additional T2D or control samples.

Genomic DNA was the PCR template. Multiplex PCR with 30 forward and 13 reverse primers amplified the TCR beta CDR3. TCRdb used MiXCR to reprocess the multiplex PCR reads, holding one entry per CDR3 protein. This sample carries about 290,000 distinct CDR3 sequences, approximately 50% of them seen once, and the ten largest clones take roughly an eighth. The specimen was peripheral blood mononuclear cells (PBMCs). The sequence derives from a man aged 18-30 years with type 2 diabetes. This chain uses TRBV7-2 with TRBJ1-4; D not resolved. The CDR3 DNA reads as TGTGCCAGCAGCCCGCTCGACATTAAATCAACTAATGAAAAACTGTTTTTT. Its translation is CASSPLDIKSTNEKLFF.